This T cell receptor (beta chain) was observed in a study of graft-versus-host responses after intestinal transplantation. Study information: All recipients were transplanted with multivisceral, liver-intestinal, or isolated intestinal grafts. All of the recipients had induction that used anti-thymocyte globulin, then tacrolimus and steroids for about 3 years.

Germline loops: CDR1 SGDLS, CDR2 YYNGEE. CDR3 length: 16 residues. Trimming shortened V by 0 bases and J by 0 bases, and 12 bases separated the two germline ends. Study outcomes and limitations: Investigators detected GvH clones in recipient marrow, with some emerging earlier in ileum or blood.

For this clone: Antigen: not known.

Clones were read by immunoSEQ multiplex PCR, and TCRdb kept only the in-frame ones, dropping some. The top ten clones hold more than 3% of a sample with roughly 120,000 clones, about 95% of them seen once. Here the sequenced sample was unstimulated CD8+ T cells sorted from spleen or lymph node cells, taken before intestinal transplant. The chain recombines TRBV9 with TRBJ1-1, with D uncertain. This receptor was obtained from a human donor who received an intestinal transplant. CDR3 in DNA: TGTGCCAGCAGCGTAGCTGGGAGAGGTTTGAACACTGAAGCTTTCTTT. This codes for CASSVAGRGLNTEAFF.